The rows below give T cell receptor beta chains drawn from one sample of a study of cytomegalovirus exposure and HLA in healthy donors. Profiling relied on immunoSEQ multiplex PCR, and the TCRdb table lists in-frame clones only, not all of them. The repertoire holds over 150,000 clones, with roughly 80% as singletons. Sequencing used PBMCs. The receptors were gathered from a male donor in good health and CMV-seropositive. CDR3s include the opening cysteine and the closing phenylalanine or tryptophan. A D gene is named only where the DNA matches it firmly. Only some rows state a clone size, as once, few, many or a class for expanded clones.

V	J	D	size	DNA	CDR3
TRBV19	TRBJ2-1	NA	few	TGTGCCAGTAGTATAGAGGCAGGGATTATGTACAATGAGCAGTTCTTC	CASSIEAGIMYNEQFF
TRBV21-1	TRBJ1-1	NA	NA	TGTGCCAGCAGCAAAGCTGCAGCGATGATGAACACTGAAGCTTTCTTT	CASSKAAAMMNTEAFF
TRBV9	TRBJ2-7	NA	NA	TGTGCCAGCAGCCCGCGGGGGACAGGCTCCTACGAGCAGTACTTC	CASSPRGTGSYEQYF
TRBV5-1	TRBJ2-5	NA	NA	TGCGCCAGCGGGAGTATCGGTGAGACCCAGTACTTC	CASGSIGETQYF
TRBV19	TRBJ1-5	TRBD1	NA	TGTGCCAGTAGACCACAGGGGGGTCAGCCCCAGCATTTT	CASRPQGGQPQHF
TRBV5-4	TRBJ2-7	TRBD1	NA	TGTGCCAGCAGCTTGGAAGGGACAGGGGCCTACGAGCAGTACTTC	CASSLEGTGAYEQYF
TRBV19	TRBJ1-5	TRBD1	NA	TGTGCCAGTAGTTGGGACAGCAGCAATCAGCCCCAGCATTTT	CASSWDSSNQPQHF
TRBV11-2	TRBJ1-4	TRBD1	NA	TGTGCCAGCGGTAGGACAGGAGGCCCTGGGGATGAAAAACTGTTTTTT	CASGRTGGPGDEKLFF
TRBV11-2	TRBJ2-4	NA	NA	TGTGCCAGCAGCCCCGGCGGGACCCGCAACATTCAGTACTTC	CASSPGGTRNIQYF
TRBV30	TRBJ2-3	TRBD2	NA	TGTGCCTGGAGCCTAGCGGGACGAAGAAGCACAGATACGCAGTATTTT	CAWSLAGRRSTDTQYF
TRBV5-4	TRBJ1-1	NA	few	TGTGCCAGCAGCGAAGGACAGTACACTGAAGCTTTCTTT	CASSEGQYTEAFF
TRBV27	TRBJ2-1	TRBD2	NA	TGTGCCAGCAGCCTCCGAACCCCGGGACTAGGCTCCTACAATGAGCAGTTCTTC	CASSLRTPGLGSYNEQFF
TRBV5-1	TRBJ1-2	NA	NA	TGCGCCAGCAGCTTTACAGGGTACGAAGGCTACACCTTC	CASSFTGYEGYTF
TRBV4-1	TRBJ1-4	NA	NA	TGCGCCAGCAGCCAAGATTTCCAGGCAACAACTAATGAAAAACTGTTTTTT	CASSQDFQATTNEKLFF
TRBV6-5	TRBJ1-2	TRBD1	NA	TGTGCCAGCAGCCCCGGGACAGGGATGCGCGGCTACACCTTC	CASSPGTGMRGYTF